The table lists the clone carrying this T cell receptor (beta chain) with a few counts. The entry originates in a study of cytomegalovirus exposure and HLA in healthy donors. The ends were cut back, 0 bases at V and 9 bases at J, with 17 bases in the middle. The germline V gene has CDR1 KGHSH and CDR2 LQKENI. This CDR3 is 15 amino acids long. PCR primers comprised 60 Vbeta and 13 Jbeta primers. Assay used: immunoSEQ multiplex PCR; TCRdb lists only in-frame clones, some missing. The sample contains 120,000 or so clones, roughly 17% of which appear only once. Sequenced input: PBMCs. V gene TRBV18 combines with J gene TRBJ2-5, with a tentative D call TRBD2 (5 bases). This TCR was recovered from a female donor in good health and CMV-seropositive. The CDR3 loop reads CASSPPVGGDGAQYF. Here the CDR3 DNA reads TGTGCCAGCTCACCACCGGTTGGAGGCGATGGGGCCCAGTACTTC.